These 27 T cell receptor beta chains were all obtained from the same sample, sequenced in a study of cytomegalovirus exposure and HLA in healthy donors. Some clones are missing from TCRdb's copy, which holds only in-frame ones; the method was immunoSEQ multiplex PCR. Among under 200,000 clones listed, about 90% were seen once. The sequencing sample was made of PBMCs. The source is a woman between 18 and 29 years old in good health and CMV-seropositive.

This chain joins TRBV28 and TRBJ2-1, with 12 bases matching TRBD1. CDR3 length: 19 amino acids. CDR1 is MDHEN and CDR2 is SYDVKM in the germline V gene. V lost 5 bases, J lost 5 bases, and 16 bases stayed unmatched. The CDR3 nucleotides read TGTGCCAGCAGTGGGGGGACAGGGGGCGGGAGAAGTCGCCACAATGAGCAGTTCTTC. It translates to CASSGGTGGGRSRHNEQFF.

The chain carries TRBV7-9 and TRBJ2-2; the match to TRBD1 covers 11 bases. The germline V gene encodes CDR1 SEHNR and CDR2 FQNEAQ (reference sequence). The junction had 11 bases not matched to a gene; V was cut back by 4 bases and J by 4 bases. The CDR3 contains 18 residues. CDR3 DNA: TGTGCCAGCAGCTCCCAAGTCGGCGGGACAGGGGGCACCGGGGAGCTGTTTTTT. It is translated as CASSSQVGGTGGTGELFF.

The genes are TRBV6-5 and TRBJ2-1; 9 bases align to TRBD2. V lost 7 bases, J lost 9 bases, and 7 bases stayed unmatched. This CDR3 has 13 residues. Germline lookup yields CDR1 MNHEY and CDR2 SVGAGI. CDR3 protein: CASKLAGSAEQFF. CDR3 sequence (DNA): TGTGCCAGCAAGCTAGCGGGAAGTGCTGAGCAGTTCTTC.

The DNA of the CDR3 is TGTGCCAGCAGGCAGGGGGCGGGAGAGACCCAGTACTTC. It translates to CASRQGAGETQYF. This rearrangement joins TRBV27 to TRBJ2-5, with 8 bases that match TRBD1. The germline CDR1 and CDR2 sequences are MNHEY and SMNVEV (reference sequence). CDR3 size: 13 residues. V lost 6 bases and J lost 4; bases outside the gene matches: 4.

The chain recombines TRBV9 with TRBJ2-7, with 10 bases aligning to TRBD2. The J segment lost 7 bases and the V segment lost 3 bases, leaving 25 bases of the junction unmatched. The CDR3 has 20 amino acids. CDR1 is SGDLS, CDR2 YYNGEE, per germline. CDR3 DNA sequence: TGTGCCAGCAGCGCCGGGGGCCTAGCGGGGGAGTCCGATACGATGGTGGAGCAGTACTTC. It translates to CASSAGGLAGESDTMVEQYF. Full variable domain (rest looked up from reference TRBV9 and TRBJ2-7): DSGVTQTPKHLITATGQRVTLRCSPRSGDLSVYWYQQSLDQGLQFLIQYYNGEERAKGNILERFSAQQFPDLHSELNLSSLELGDSALYFCASSAGGLAGESDTMVEQYFGPGTRLTVT.

V and J are TRBV18 and TRBJ1-2; D is perhaps TRBD1 (6 bases). Trimming took off 1 base at V and 3 bases at J, with 9 bases between the two ends. Germline V gene lookup returns CDR1 KGHSH and CDR2 LQKENI. This CDR3 is 14 amino acids long. The CDR3 is CASSPRKGDYGYTF. CDR3 sequence (DNA): TGTGCCAGCTCACCACGAAAGGGGGACTATGGCTACACCTTC. The whole variable domain, filled in from reference TRBV18 and TRBJ1-2, reads NAGVMQNPRHLVRRRGQEARLRCSPMKGHSHVYWYRQLPEEGLKFMVYLQKENIIDESGMPKERFSAEFPKEGPSILRIQQVVRGDSAAYFCASSPRKGDYGYTFGSGTRLTVV.

This chain uses TRBV6-6 with TRBJ2-7; TRBD1 matches 10 bases. V trimming: 4 bases; J trimming: 7 bases; junction bases outside the gene matches: 10. Per germline, CDR1 MNHNY and CDR2 SVGAGI (reference sequence). The CDR3 is 15 residues long. CDR3 DNA: TGTGCCAGCAGTTCCGGGACAGGGGCCCCGGGGGAGCAGTACTTC. Translation: CASSSGTGAPGEQYF.

The chain links TRBV27 to TRBJ2-7; weak D call: TRBD1 (5 bases). The length of the CDR3 is 13 residues. Germline CDR1 and CDR2: MNHEY and SMNVEV (reference sequence). Trimming took off 7 bases at V and 5 bases at J, with 15 bases between the two ends. The CDR3 DNA is TGTGCCAGCAAGTCCAGGGTGAATAACGAGCAGTACTTC. Its protein product is CASKSRVNNEQYF.

This chain uses TRBV2 with TRBJ2-7, with D possibly being TRBD1 (6 bases). Deletions cut 0 bases from V and 1 base from J, with 10 bases between. Germline lookup yields CDR1 SNHLY and CDR2 FYNNEI. The CDR3 consists of 15 residues. The CDR3 is CASSEADRRSYEQYF. CDR3 nucleotide sequence: TGTGCCAGCAGTGAAGCCGACAGGAGATCCTACGAGCAGTACTTC.

The V call is TRBV2, the J call TRBJ2-3, with a tentative D call TRBD2 (7 bases). The CDR3 has 11 amino acids. V dropped 7 bases and J dropped 10 bases, with 12 bases sitting between them. Germline lookup yields CDR1 SNHLY and CDR2 FYNNEI. The CDR3, as DNA: TGTGCCAGCAAGGGGGGGGTCGCGCAGTATTTT. Translating it yields CASKGGVAQYF.

V gene TRBV5-1 combines with J gene TRBJ2-1, with D perhaps matching TRBD2 (5 bases). Trimming pared 4 bases from V and 0 bases from J, leaving 17 bases between. This CDR3 comprises 17 residues. Per the germline V gene, CDR1 is SGHRS and CDR2 is YFSETQ. The CDR3 nucleotides read TGCGCCAGCAGCCCCACTCCCGCTAGCCGCTCCTACAATGAGCAGTTCTTC. Translating gives CASSPTPASRSYNEQFF.

The chain carries TRBV11-2 and TRBJ2-7; the D is unclear. V lost 5 bases and J lost 1, with 12 bases in between. Germline V gene sequence: CDR1 SGHAT, CDR2 FQNNGV. The CDR3 covers 14 residues. CDR3 residues: CASSGPPLSYEQYF. The CDR3 DNA is TGTGCCAGCAGCGGGCCGCCGTTGTCCTACGAGCAGTACTTC.

CDR3 nucleotides: TGTGCCAGCAGCCTTTTGCTAGCGGACACAGATACGCAGTATTTT. Its protein product is CASSLLLADTDTQYF. The chain uses TRBV4-2 and TRBJ2-3, with TRBD2 identical over 7 bases. The length of the CDR3 is 15 residues. The V and J ends lost 4 bases and 2 bases, in that order; junction bases with no gene match: 6. The germline CDR1 and CDR2 sequences are LGHNA and YNFKEQ.

The chain employs TRBV15 and TRBJ2-2; possible D gene TRBD1, 6 bases. The V gene lost 3 bases and the J gene lost 4 bases, with 12 bases spanning the gap. Per the germline V gene, CDR1 is LNHNV and CDR2 is YYDKDF (reference sequence). CDR3 length equals 15 residues. The DNA of the CDR3 is TGTGCCACCAGCAGGGAACAGGGATTCACCGGGGAGCTGTTTTTT. This codes for CATSREQGFTGELFF.

This chain connects TRBV4-2 to TRBJ2-1; D perhaps matches TRBD1 (5 bases). In germline, CDR1 is LGHNA, CDR2 YNFKEQ. This CDR3 is built from 14 residues. V was shortened by 3 bases and J by 6 bases, with 12 bases between the two germline ends. The CDR3 DNA reads TGTGCCAGCAGCCAGGGCCAGACAGTCAATGAGCAGTTCTTC. It encodes CASSQGQTVNEQFF.

This clone was found once. This rearrangement joins TRBV5-1 to TRBJ1-1, with a possible D match to TRBD1 (5 bases). This CDR3 is built from 14 residues. The V gene's germline CDR1 is SGHRS and CDR2 YFSETQ. V lost 3 bases, J lost 5 bases, and 14 bases lay in between. In DNA form, the CDR3 reads TGCGCCAGCAGCTCTCAGGGTGGTTCGACTGAAGCTTTCTTT. Translated, it gives CASSSQGGSTEAFF.

This rearrangement joins TRBV10-3 to TRBJ1-2; possibly TRBD1 for D (6 bases). V was pared by 5 bases and J by 4 bases, with 11 bases between. Germline CDR1 and CDR2: ENHRY and SYGVKD. This CDR3 contains 13 residues. CDR3 in DNA: TGTGCCATCAGTAACAGGGAGGGCTATGGCTACACCTTC. Protein product: CAISNREGYGYTF.

The rearrangement links TRBV28 to TRBJ2-2; D might be TRBD1 (5 bases). The CDR3 length is 15 residues. V shed 4 bases and J shed 6 bases, with 15 bases lying between them. Per germline, CDR1 MDHEN and CDR2 SYDVKM. The CDR3, as DNA: TGTGCCAGCAGTTCTAGATCAGGGCCCCCCGGGGAGCTGTTTTTT. It is translated as CASSSRSGPPGELFF.

V usage is TRBV7-3 and J usage is TRBJ2-7; 8 nucleotides line up with TRBD2. Germline trimming cut 2 bases from V and 5 bases from J; bases unmatched to any gene: 5. There are 14 residues in the CDR3. Germline CDR1 is SGHTA and CDR2 is FQGTGA. The CDR3 sequence: CASSLAGGTNEQYF. The DNA for the CDR3 is TGTGCCAGCAGCTTAGCGGGAGGTACTAACGAGCAGTACTTC.

The chain uses TRBV6-5 and TRBJ2-7; weak D call: TRBD1 (5 bases). Trimming took off 0 bases at V and 5 bases at J, with 14 bases between the two ends. Germline V CDR1 and CDR2: MNHEY, SVGAGI. The CDR3 sequence is 15 residues long. The CDR3, as DNA: TGTGCCAGCAGTTACTCGTGGCAGGGTCGCGACGAGCAGTACTTC. Translation: CASSYSWQGRDEQYF.

This chain links TRBV6-4 with TRBJ2-7, with 10 bases matching TRBD1. This CDR3 has 16 residues. V gave up 1 base and J gave up 2 bases; unmatched junction bases: 5. Germline V CDR1 and CDR2: MRHNA, SNTAGT. The CDR3 nucleotides are TGTGCCAGCAGTGACTTAGGGACAGGGGCGGCCTACGAGCAGTACTTC. Translated: CASSDLGTGAAYEQYF.

The chain is built from TRBV2 and TRBJ1-2; D possibly corresponds to TRBD1 (6 bases). V shed 7 bases and J shed 3 bases, with 21 bases lying between them. The germline CDR1 and CDR2 sequences are SNHLY and FYNNEI. There are 16 residues in the CDR3. The CDR3 loop is CASTEGGDYSYYGYTF. In DNA, the CDR3 is TGTGCCAGCACCGAAGGGGGTGACTATTCTTACTATGGCTACACCTTC.

The chain joins TRBV4-2 to TRBJ2-5; 10 bases line up with TRBD1. This CDR3 spans 15 amino acids. With V trimmed by 2 bases and J by 2 bases, 2 bases remained unmatched. The germline V gene has CDR1 LGHNA and CDR2 YNFKEQ. CDR3 loop: CASSQRDRGQETQYF. For the CDR3, the DNA is TGTGCCAGCAGCCAACGGGACAGGGGACAAGAGACCCAGTACTTC.

The V and J genes are TRBV29-1 and TRBJ1-5, with a tentative D call TRBD1 (6 bases). Trimming stripped 4 bases from V and 7 bases from J, with 14 bases between. Germline loops: CDR1 SQVTM, CDR2 ANQGSEA. The length of the CDR3 is 13 residues. The DNA of the CDR3 is TGCAGCGTTGGGGTAGGGGGTGGACAGCCCCAGCATTTT. Its translation: CSVGVGGGQPQHF.

The chain combines TRBV11-2 with TRBJ1-1, with D tentatively TRBD1 (5 bases). CDR1 and CDR2 from the germline V gene are SGHAT and FQNNGV. This CDR3 comprises 16 residues. The germline V and J ends were trimmed by 5 bases and 0 bases, with 16 bases remaining between them. The DNA for the CDR3 is TGTGCCAGCAGCCGTTTGAGCGGGGCCCTGAACACTGAAGCTTTCTTT. As protein: CASSRLSGALNTEAFF.

The chain joins TRBV5-1 to TRBJ2-3, with 7 bases that match TRBD2. This CDR3 region has 17 residues. The trim removed 4 bases at V and 2 bases at J, leaving 13 bases unmatched. From germline, CDR1 is SGHRS and CDR2 YFSETQ. CDR3 in amino acids: CASSQVSGAVLTDTQYF. In DNA form, the CDR3 reads TGCGCCAGCAGCCAGGTGAGCGGGGCAGTACTCACAGATACGCAGTATTTT. Full variable domain (outside the CDR3, taken from reference TRBV5-1 and TRBJ2-3): KAGVTQTPRYLIKTRGQQVTLSCSPISGHRSVSWYQQTPGQGLQFLFEYFSETQRNKGNFPGRFSGRQFSNSRSEMNVSTLELGDSALYLCASSQVSGAVLTDTQYFGPGTRLTVL.

The V gene is TRBV4-2, the J gene TRBJ2-3; 12 nucleotides line up with TRBD2. CDR1 is LGHNA and CDR2 is YNFKEQ in the germline V gene. The junction had 7 bases not matched to a gene; V was cut back by 0 bases and J by 0 bases. This CDR3 comprises 19 residues. For the CDR3, the DNA is TGTGCCAGCAGCCAAGATACCCTAGCGGGGGGGCTAAGCACAGATACGCAGTATTTT. It translates to CASSQDTLAGGLSTDTQYF.